This TCR beta chain was identified during a study of OX40 agonist ivuxolimab in advanced cancers. Across the study: Patients were given ivuxolimab, an antibody that agonizes OX40 (CD134). Patients with hepatocellular carcinoma, melanoma, renal cell or head and neck cancer made up the dose-escalation patients. Under the entry rules, prior anti-PD-1, anti-PD-L1 or anti-CTLA-4 therapy was allowed, and approximately 36% had some.

Here immunoSEQ multiplex PCR was the method, and the copy in TCRdb shows in-frame clones only, minus some. This sample has 55,000 to 65,000 clones; approximately 90% occur once, and the top ten carry around 0.4%. Autoimmune disease history or systemic immunosuppression was exclusionary. The length of the CDR3 is 13 residues. The germline CDR1 and CDR2 sequences are SGHVS and FQNEAQ. Trimming left V 5 bases short and J 3 bases short, with 10 bases between. This sequence originates from an adult with an advanced solid tumor such as melanoma, head and neck, liver or kidney cancer. Source: CD4+ or CD8+ T cells sorted from blood, taken in a trial of the OX40 agonist ivuxolimab. The rearrangement links TRBV7-8 to TRBJ1-1, with a weak D call TRBD1 (5 bases). CDR3: CASSVTEDTEAFF. The CDR3 bases are TGTGCCAGCAGCGTGACAGAGGACACTGAAGCTTTCTTT.